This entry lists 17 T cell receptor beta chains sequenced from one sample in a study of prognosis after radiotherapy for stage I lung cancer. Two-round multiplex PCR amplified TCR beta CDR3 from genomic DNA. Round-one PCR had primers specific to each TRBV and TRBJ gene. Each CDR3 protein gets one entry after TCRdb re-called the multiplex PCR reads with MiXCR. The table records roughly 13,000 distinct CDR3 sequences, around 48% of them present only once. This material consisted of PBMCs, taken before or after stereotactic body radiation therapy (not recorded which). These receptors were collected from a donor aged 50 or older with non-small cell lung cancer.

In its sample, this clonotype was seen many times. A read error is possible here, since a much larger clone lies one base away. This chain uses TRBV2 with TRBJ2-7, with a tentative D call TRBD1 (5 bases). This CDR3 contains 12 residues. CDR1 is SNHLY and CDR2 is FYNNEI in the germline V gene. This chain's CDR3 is CACSEPRGEQYF. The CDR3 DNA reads TGTGCCTGCAGTGAACCTAGGGGCGAGCAGTACTTC.

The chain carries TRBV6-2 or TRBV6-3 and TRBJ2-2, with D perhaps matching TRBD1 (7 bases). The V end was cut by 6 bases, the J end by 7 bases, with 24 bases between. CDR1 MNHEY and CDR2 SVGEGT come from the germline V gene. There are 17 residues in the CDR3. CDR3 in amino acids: CASSATFLYRGGGELFF. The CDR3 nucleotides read TGTGCCAGCAGCGCTACCTTCCTGTACAGGGGAGGCGGGGAGCTGTTTTTT.

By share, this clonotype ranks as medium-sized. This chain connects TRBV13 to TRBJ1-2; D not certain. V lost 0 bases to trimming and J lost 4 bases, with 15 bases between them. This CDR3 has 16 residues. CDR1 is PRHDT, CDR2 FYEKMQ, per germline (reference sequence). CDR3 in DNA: TGTGCCAGCAGCTTAGGGGGCAGGAGTGGAACCTATGGCTACACCTTC. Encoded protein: CASSLGGRSGTYGYTF.

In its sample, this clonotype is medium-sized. The CDR3 DNA is TGCGCCAGCAGCTTGGTCGCAGGTCTCAATGAGCAGTTCTTC. This sequence encodes CASSLVAGLNEQFF. This chain uses TRBV5-1 with TRBJ2-1; D is unclear. This CDR3 is 14 amino acids long. Germline assignment: CDR1 SGHRS and CDR2 YFSETQ. The V gene lost 0 bases and the J gene lost 6 bases, with 10 bases spanning the gap.

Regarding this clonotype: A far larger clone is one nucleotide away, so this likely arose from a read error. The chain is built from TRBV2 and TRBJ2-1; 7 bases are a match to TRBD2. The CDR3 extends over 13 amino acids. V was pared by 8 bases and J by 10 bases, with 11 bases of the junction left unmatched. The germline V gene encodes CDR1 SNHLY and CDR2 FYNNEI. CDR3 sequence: CASLGGSFYEQFF. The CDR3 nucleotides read TGTGCCAGCCTCGGCGGGAGTTTTTACGAGCAGTTCTTC.

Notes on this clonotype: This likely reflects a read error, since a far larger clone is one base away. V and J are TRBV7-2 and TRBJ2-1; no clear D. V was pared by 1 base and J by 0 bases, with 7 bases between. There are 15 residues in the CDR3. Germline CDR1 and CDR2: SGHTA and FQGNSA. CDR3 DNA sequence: TGTGCCAGCAGCTTAGAAGGGTGCTCCTACAATGAGCAGTTCTTC. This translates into CASSLEGCSYNEQFF.

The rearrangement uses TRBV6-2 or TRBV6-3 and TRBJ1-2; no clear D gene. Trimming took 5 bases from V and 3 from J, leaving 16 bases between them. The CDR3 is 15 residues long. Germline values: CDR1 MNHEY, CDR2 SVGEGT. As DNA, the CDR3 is TGTGCCAGCAGTGAACCGGCAGGCGGCTACTATGGCTACACCTTC. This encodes CASSEPAGGYYGYTF.

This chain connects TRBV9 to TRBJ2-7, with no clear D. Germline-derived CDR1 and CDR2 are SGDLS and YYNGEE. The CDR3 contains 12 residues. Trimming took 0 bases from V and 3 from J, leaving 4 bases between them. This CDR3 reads CASSVAGYEQYF. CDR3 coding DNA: TGTGCCAGCAGCGTAGCGGGCTACGAGCAGTACTTC.

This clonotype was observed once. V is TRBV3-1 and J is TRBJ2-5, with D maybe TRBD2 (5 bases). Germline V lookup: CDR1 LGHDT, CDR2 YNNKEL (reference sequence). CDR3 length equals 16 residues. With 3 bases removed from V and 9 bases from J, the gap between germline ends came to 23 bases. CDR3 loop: CASSQHREPGGGAQYF. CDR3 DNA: TGTGCCAGCAGCCAGCACCGGGAACCCGGAGGTGGCGCCCAGTACTTC.

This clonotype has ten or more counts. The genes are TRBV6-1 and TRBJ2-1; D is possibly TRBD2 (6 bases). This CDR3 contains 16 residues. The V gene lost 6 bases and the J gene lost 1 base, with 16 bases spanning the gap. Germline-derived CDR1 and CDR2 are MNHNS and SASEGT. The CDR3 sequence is CASRLQGGGSYNEQFF. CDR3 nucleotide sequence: TGTGCCAGCAGACTTCAGGGTGGAGGGTCCTACAATGAGCAGTTCTTC.

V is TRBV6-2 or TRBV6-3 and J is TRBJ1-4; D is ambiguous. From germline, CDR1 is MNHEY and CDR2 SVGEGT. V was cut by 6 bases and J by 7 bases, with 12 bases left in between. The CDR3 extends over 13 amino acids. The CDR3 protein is CASRERFAEKLFF. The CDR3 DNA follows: TGTGCCAGCAGGGAAAGGTTCGCTGAAAAACTGTTTTTT.

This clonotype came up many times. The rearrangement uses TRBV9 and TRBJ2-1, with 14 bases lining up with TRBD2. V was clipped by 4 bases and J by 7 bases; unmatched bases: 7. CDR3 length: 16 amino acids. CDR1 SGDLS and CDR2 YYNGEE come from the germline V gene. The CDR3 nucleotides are TGTGCCAGCAGCCCGACCGGGACTAGCGGGGGAAATGAGCAGTTCTTC. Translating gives CASSPTGTSGGNEQFF.

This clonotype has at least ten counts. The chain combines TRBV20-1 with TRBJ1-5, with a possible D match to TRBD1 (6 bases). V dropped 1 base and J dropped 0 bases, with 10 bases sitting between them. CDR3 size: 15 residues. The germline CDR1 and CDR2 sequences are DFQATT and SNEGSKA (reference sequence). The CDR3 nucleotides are TGCAGTGCTAGAGTAGGGGGTTATAGCAATCAGCCCCAGCATTTT. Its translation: CSARVGGYSNQPQHF.

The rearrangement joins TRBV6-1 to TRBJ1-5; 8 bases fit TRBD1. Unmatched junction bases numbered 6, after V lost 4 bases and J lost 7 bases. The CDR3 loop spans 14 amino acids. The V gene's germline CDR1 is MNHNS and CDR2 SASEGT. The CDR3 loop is CASSVTGEGQPQHF. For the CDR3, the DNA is TGTGCCAGCAGTGTGACAGGGGAAGGCCAGCCCCAGCATTTT.

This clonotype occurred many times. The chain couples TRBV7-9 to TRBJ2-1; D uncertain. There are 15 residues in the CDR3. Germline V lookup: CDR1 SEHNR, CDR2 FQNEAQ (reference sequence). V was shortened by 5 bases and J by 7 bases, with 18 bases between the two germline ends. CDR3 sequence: CASSPPFRTGNEQFF. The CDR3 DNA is TGTGCCAGCAGCCCCCCATTTCGGACCGGGAATGAGCAGTTCTTC. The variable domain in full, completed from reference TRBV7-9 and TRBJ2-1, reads DTGVSQNPRHKITKRGQNVTFRCDPISEHNRLYWYRQTLGQGPEFLTYFQNEAQLEKSRLLSDRFSAERPKGSFSTLEIQRTEQGDSAMYLCASSPPFRTGNEQFFGPGTRLTVL.

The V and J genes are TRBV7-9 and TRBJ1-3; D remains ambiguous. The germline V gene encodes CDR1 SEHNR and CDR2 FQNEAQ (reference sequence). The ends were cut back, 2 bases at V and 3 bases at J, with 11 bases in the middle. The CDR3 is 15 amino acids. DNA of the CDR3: TGTGCCAGCAGCTTACTGTCTGGCGTTGGAAACACCATATATTTT. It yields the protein CASSLLSGVGNTIYF.

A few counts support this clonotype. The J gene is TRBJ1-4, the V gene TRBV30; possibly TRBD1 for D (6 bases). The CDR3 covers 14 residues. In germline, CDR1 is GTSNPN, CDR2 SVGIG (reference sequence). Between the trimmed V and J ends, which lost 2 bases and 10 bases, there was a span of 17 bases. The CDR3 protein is CAWSLSGGARKLFF. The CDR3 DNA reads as TGTGCCTGGAGTTTATCCGGGGGCGCGAGAAAACTGTTTTTT.